This T cell receptor (beta chain) originates from a study of blood T cell repertoires in COVID-19. Overall study: Nucleic acid was either cDNA or gDNA, and it came from T cells, B-cell-depleted T cells, or PBMCs.

Original methodology: Scientists estimated how many nucleated cells there were by amplifying reference gene primers. Repertoires were generated with immunoSEQ multiplex PCR, while TCRdb's copy carries only in-frame clones and drops some. For V, J and clone size, that table is used; D and trimming come from the DNA. The profile covers about 250,000 clones, with 70% to 90% appearing a single time and under 4% taken by the ten largest. Losses at the gene ends were 6 bases for V and 5 bases for J; bases not matched to a gene: 3. The CDR3 runs 12 residues. Source material: peripheral blood. J is TRBJ1-1 and V is TRBV12-3 or TRBV12-4; 7 positions agree with TRBD1. This receptor was obtained from a man aged 18 to 30 with active or convalescent COVID-19. Written as DNA, the CDR3 is TGTGCCAGCAGCACGACAGGGACTGAAGCTTTCTTT. Amino acids: CASSTTGTEAFF.